The next 8 T cell receptor beta chains were all read from a single sample in a study of beta chain features in type 1 diabetes. For these TCRs, the target antigens are not known. Expressed TCRB transcripts got sequenced, as all isolated RNA was reverse transcribed. Assay used: immunoSEQ multiplex PCR; TCRdb lists only in-frame clones, some missing. The sample lists roughly 160,000 clones, approximately 8.4% occurring once. General study findings and limits: The study found moderately but significantly shorter TCRB CDR3s in all four CD4+ subsets of Type 1 diabetes patients.

Specimen: central memory CD4+ T cells from blood. The source is a man aged 18-30 years with type 1 diabetes.

Comments on this clone: One end of the junction fails to match germline, which may point to a read error. This chain links TRBV28 with TRBJ2-7, with D perhaps TRBD1 (5 bases). This CDR3 region has 12 residues. The V gene's germline CDR1 is MDHEN and CDR2 SYDVKM. The CDR3, as DNA: TGTGCCAGCAGTTTAAGGTTTTTGGGGCCCAGCTTC. Amino acids: CASSLRFLGPSF.

Concerning this clone itself: Other DNA sequences of this sample code for an identical CDR3. V is TRBV7-2 and J is TRBJ2-7, with TRBD2 identical over 8 bases. CDR3 length: 15 amino acids. Germline CDR1 and CDR2: SGHTA and FQGNSA. The junction had 6 bases not matched to a gene; V was cut back by 5 bases and J by 0 bases. In nucleotides, the CDR3 is TGTGCCAGCAGCAGAAGCGGGGGTACCTCCTACGAGCAGTACTTC. Translation gives CASSRSGGTSYEQYF.

This clone showed up just a few times. This sequence joins TRBV23-1 and TRBJ2-7, with D possibly TRBD1 on 5 matching bases. TRBV23-1 is an ORF, with its function uncertain. The CDR3 is 16 amino acids. V was clipped by 1 base and J by 3 bases, with 16 bases between them. DNA for the CDR3: TGCGCCAGCAGTCAATTTTACAGGACGGCTGACTACGAGCAGTACTTC. This sequence encodes CASSQFYRTADYEQYF.

This clone was seen more than once but under ten times. This rearrangement joins TRBV5-1 to TRBJ2-1; D unresolved. The CDR3 covers 13 residues. Germline CDR1 SGHRS, CDR2 YFSETQ. V lost 4 bases, J lost 8 bases, and 13 bases lay in between. CDR3 bases: TGCGCCAGCAGCGCGACTCCTTGGTATGAGCAGTTCTTC. Translation: CASSATPWYEQFF.

This clone occurred a few times. V gene TRBV4-3 combines with J gene TRBJ1-6; tentatively, D is TRBD1 (6 bases). Trimming took 2 bases from V and 8 from J, leaving 13 bases between them. Germline V gene lookup returns CDR1 LGHNA and CDR2 YSLEER. The CDR3 consists of 15 residues. The CDR3: CASSQRGGADSPLHF. In nucleotides, the CDR3 is TGCGCCAGCAGCCAAAGAGGGGGTGCGGATTCACCCCTCCACTTT.

This sequence joins TRBV4-1 and TRBJ2-7, with D possibly TRBD2 on 6 matching bases. The CDR3 loop spans 15 amino acids. Per the germline V gene, CDR1 is MGHRA and CDR2 is YSYEKL. Deletions cut 4 bases from V and 6 bases from J, with 19 bases between. The CDR3 DNA reads as TGCGCCAGCAGCCCTGGCGGCGGGGTCTCCGGCGAGCAGTACTTC. It yields the protein CASSPGGGVSGEQYF.

Here the CDR3 DNA reads TGTGCCAGCAGTCCCTTAGGACAGGGCTCCTACAATGAGCAGTTCTTC. Its translation: CASSPLGQGSYNEQFF. The chain links TRBV28 to TRBJ2-1; TRBD1 aligns across 8 bases. The CDR3 spans 16 residues. Germline V CDR1 and CDR2: MDHEN, SYDVKM. With 5 bases clipped from V and 0 bases from J, the junction kept 6 bases outside the gene matches. Full variable domain (outside the CDR3, taken from reference TRBV28 and TRBJ2-1): DVKVTQSSRYLVKRTGEKVFLECVQDMDHENMFWYRQDPGLGLRLIYFSYDVKMKEKGDIPEGYSVSREKKERFSLILESASTNQTSMYLCASSPLGQGSYNEQFFGPGTRLTVL.

CDR3 DNA sequence: TGTGCCAGCAGTTCCCTTTTGGGACTACCGAGCTACGAGCAGTACTTC. As protein: CASSSLLGLPSYEQYF. The chain uses TRBV27 and TRBJ2-7, with 7 bases lining up with TRBD2. The CDR3 has 16 amino acids. CDR1 is MNHEY, CDR2 SMNVEV, per germline (reference sequence). V lost 4 bases to trimming and J lost 3 bases; unmatched junction nucleotides: 12.